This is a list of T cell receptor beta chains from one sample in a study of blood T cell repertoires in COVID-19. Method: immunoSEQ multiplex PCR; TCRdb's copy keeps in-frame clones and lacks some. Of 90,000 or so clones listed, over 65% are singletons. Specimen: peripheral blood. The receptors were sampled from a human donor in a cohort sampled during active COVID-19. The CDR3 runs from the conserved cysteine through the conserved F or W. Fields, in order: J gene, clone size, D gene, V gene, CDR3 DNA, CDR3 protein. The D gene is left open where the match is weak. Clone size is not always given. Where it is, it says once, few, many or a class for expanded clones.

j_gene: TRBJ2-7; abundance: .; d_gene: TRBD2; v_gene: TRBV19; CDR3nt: TGTGCCAGTAGTATAGCTAGTGGGACTAGCGGCTCCTACGAGCAGTACTTC; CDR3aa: CASSIASGTSGSYEQYF
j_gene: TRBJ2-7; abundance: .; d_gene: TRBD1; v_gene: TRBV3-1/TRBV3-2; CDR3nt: TGTGCCAGCAGTGGACAGGGTTTTAGGAAGCAGTACTTC; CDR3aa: CASSGQGFRKQYF
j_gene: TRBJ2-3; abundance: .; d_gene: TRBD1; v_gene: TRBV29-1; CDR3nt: TGCAGCGCACCGGGACAGGGAGAAGGTACGCAGTATTTT; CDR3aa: CSAPGQGEGTQYF
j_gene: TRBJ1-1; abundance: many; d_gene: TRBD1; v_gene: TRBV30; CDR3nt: TGTGCCTGGAGTGAGATGGGCAGGGGGCGTTTGAACACTGAAGCTTTCTTT; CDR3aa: CAWSEMGRGRLNTEAFF
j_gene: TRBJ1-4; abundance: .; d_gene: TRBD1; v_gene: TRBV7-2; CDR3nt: TGTGCCAGCAGTCAGAGGGGGCGCGCGACTAATGAAAAACTGTTTTTT; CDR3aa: CASSQRGRATNEKLFF
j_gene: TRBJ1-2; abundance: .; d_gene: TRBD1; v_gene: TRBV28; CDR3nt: TGTGCCAGCAGCCCAGGGGGGGCGGGACAGGGAAGTTATGGCTACACCTTC; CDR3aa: CASSPGGAGQGSYGYTF
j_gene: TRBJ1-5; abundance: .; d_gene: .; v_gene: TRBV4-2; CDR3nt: TGTGCCAGCAGCCAAGATCGCCTCCAGGACAGACACAATCAGCCCCAGCATTTT; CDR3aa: CASSQDRLQDRHNQPQHF
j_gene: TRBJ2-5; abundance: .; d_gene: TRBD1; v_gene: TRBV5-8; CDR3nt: TGTGCCAGCAGCTTCGGGACAGGGTCAGAGACCCAGTACTTC; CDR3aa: CASSFGTGSETQYF
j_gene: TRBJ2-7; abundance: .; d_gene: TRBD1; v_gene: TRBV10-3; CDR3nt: TGTGCCATCAGAGGGACAGGGGGTACCTACGAGCAGTACTTC; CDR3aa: CAIRGTGGTYEQYF
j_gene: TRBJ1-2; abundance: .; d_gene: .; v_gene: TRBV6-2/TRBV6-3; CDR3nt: TGTGCCAGCAGCCTGGCAGGTCGAGTATACGGCTACACCTTC; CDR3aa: CASSLAGRVYGYTF
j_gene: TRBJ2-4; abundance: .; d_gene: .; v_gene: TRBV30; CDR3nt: TGTGCCTGGAGTCGGGTCGAAACAGCCAAAAACATTCAGTACTTC; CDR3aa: CAWSRVETAKNIQYF